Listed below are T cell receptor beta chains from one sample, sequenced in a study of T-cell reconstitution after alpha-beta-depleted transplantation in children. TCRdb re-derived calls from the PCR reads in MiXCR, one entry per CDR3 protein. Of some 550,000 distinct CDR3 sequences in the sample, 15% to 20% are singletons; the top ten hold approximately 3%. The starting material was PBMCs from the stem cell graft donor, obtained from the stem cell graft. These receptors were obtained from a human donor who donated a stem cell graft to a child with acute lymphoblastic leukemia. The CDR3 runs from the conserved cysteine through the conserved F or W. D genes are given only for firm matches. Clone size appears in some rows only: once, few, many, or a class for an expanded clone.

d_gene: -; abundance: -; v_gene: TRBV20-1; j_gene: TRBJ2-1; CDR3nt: TGCAGTGCCATAGGGGGGTTCCCCAATGAGCAGTTCTTC; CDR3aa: CSAIGGFPNEQFF
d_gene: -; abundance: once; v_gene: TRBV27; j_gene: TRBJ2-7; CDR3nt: TGTGCCAGCTCTATTGGGGCCTCGGAGGGTTTCTACGAGCAGTACTTC; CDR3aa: CASSIGASEGFYEQYF
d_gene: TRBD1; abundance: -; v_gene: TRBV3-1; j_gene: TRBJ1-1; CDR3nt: TGTGCCAGCAGCCAAGGACAGGGAGGAAGTAAAGCTTTCTTT; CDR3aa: CASSQGQGGSKAFF
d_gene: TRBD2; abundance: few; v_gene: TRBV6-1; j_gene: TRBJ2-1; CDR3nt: TGTGCCAGCAGCCCTCTCTGGGGAGCGGGAGAGAGGGGCAATGAGCAGTTCTTC; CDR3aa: CASSPLWGAGERGNEQFF
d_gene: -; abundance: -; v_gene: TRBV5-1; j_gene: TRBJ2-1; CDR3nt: TGCGCCAGCGATGGGAACAATGAGCAGTTCTTC; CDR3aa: CASDGNNEQFF
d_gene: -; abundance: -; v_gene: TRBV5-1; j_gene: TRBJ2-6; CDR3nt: TGCGCCAGCGGCGGATCAGGGGTCTCGACCTCTGGGGCCAACGTCCTGACTTTC; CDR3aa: CASGGSGVSTSGANVLTF
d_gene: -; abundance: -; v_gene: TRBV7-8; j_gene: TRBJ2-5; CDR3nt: TGTGCCGCAGGGGGGAATCCAGAGACCCAGTACTTC; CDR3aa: CAAGGNPETQYF
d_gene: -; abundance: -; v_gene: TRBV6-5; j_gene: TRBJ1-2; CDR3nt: TGTGCCAGCAGTTTGTCGGGACTTTCCCCCGGCGGCTACACCTTC; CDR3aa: CASSLSGLSPGGYTF
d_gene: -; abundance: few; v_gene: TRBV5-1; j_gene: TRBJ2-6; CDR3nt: TGCGCCAGCAGCGTCAACTCTGGGGCCAACGTCCTGACTTTC; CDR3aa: CASSVNSGANVLTF
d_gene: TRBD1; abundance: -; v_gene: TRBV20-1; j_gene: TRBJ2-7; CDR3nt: TGCAGTGCTAGAGGGACCGCACAGGGGTACGAGCAGTACTTC; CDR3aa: CSARGTAQGYEQYF
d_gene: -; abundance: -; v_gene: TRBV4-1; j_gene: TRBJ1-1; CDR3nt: TGCGCCAGCAGCCACCTGACCGCGAACACTGAAGCTTTCTTT; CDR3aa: CASSHLTANTEAFF
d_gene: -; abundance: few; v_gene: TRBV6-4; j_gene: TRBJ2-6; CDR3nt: TGTGCCAGCAAAGACGGCTCTGGGGCCAACGTCCTGACTTTC; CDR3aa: CASKDGSGANVLTF
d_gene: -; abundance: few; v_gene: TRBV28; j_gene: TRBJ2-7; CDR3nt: TGTGCCAGCAATATCCGGTCCTACGAGCAGTACTTC; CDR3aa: CASNIRSYEQYF
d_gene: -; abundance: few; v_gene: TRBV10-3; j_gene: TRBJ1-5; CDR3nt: TGTGCCATCAGTGAGCGTGCCGGGGGCAATCAGCCCCAGCATTTT; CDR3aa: CAISERAGGNQPQHF
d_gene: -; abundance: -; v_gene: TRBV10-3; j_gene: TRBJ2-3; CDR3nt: TGTGCCATCAGTGGTTTTGGAGTCGGGGGAGAAACAGATACGCAGTATTTT; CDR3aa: CAISGFGVGGETDTQYF
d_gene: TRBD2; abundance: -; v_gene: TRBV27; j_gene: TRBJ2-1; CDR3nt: TGTGCCAGCAGTTACCTACTAGCGGGAGATTTCAATGAGCAGTTCTTC; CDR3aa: CASSYLLAGDFNEQFF
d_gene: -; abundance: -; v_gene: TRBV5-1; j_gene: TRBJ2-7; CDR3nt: TGCGCCAGCAGCCCGGAGGGCGGCCCGGCCTACGAGCAGTACTTC; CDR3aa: CASSPEGGPAYEQYF
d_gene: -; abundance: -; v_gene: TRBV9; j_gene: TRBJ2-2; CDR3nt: TGTGCCAGCAGCGTAGGGAGGGCCGCCACCGGGGAGCTGTTTTTT; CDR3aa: CASSVGRAATGELFF
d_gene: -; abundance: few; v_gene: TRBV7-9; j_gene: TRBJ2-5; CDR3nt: TGTGCCAGCAGCCAAACCATACAAGAGACCCAGTACTTC; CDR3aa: CASSQTIQETQYF
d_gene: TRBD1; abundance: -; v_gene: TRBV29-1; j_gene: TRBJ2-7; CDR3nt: TGCAGCGTGGGACAGGGGGTCGGGTACGAGCAGTACTTC; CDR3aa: CSVGQGVGYEQYF
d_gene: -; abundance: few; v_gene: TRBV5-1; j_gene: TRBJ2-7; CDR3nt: TGCGCCAGCAGCGCCCCGGGACTTTACTCCTACGAGCAGTACTTC; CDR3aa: CASSAPGLYSYEQYF
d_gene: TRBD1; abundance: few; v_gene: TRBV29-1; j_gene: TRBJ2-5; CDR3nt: TGCAGCGTTGATAGGCGACAGGGGGCGGAGACCCAGTACTTC; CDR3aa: CSVDRRQGAETQYF